The 28 T cell receptor beta chains below were found in one sample sequenced in a study of blood T cell repertoires in COVID-19 (dated by TCRdb to about 2020). Receptor libraries were prepared by the immunoSEQ multiplex PCR assay. What TCRdb holds here is the immuneACCESS table cut down to in-frame rearrangements. Part of the clones is not present; checked against another copy, under half of the missing clones reflect an unresolved V gene, and the others are unexplained. For this sample there are some 250,000 clones; approximately 78% appear just once. 9.5% to 15% of the sample is taken by the ten largest. Sequencing input: peripheral blood. These receptors originate from a woman aged 55-69 years with active or convalescent COVID-19.

V usage is TRBV7-2 and J usage is TRBJ2-1, with 8 bases lining up with TRBD2. Germline CDR1 and CDR2: SGHTA and FQGNSA. The CDR3 is 15 residues long. The V and J ends lost 2 bases and 5 bases, in that order; junction bases with no gene match: 5. In DNA, the CDR3 is TGTGCCAGCAGCTTAACGACTAGCGAGAACAATGAGCAGTTCTTC. Translated, it gives CASSLTTSENNEQFF.

The chain employs TRBV5-1 and TRBJ2-5; weak D call: TRBD2 (6 bases). Germline loops: CDR1 SGHRS, CDR2 YFSETQ. The CDR3 covers 16 residues. Trimming left V 0 bases short and J 2 bases short, with 14 bases between. CDR3 sequence: CASSLALDYLQETQYF. CDR3 bases: TGCGCCAGCAGCTTGGCCTTGGACTACTTGCAAGAGACCCAGTACTTC.

Details on this clone: Other DNA variants within this sample encode the same CDR3. The chain employs TRBV25-1 and TRBJ1-5, with D uncertain. Germline assignment: CDR1 MGHDK and CDR2 SYGVNS. V was clipped by 3 bases and J by 2 bases, with 8 bases between them. The CDR3 is 14 residues long. CDR3 in DNA: TGTGCCAGCAGTGATACTGGAGGCAATCAGCCCCAGCATTTT. Amino acid sequence: CASSDTGGNQPQHF.

The J gene is TRBJ2-7, the V gene TRBV19, with TRBD1 matching over 9 bases. The V and J ends lost 7 bases and 4 bases, in that order; junction bases with no gene match: 5. The germline gives CDR1 LNHDA, CDR2 SQIVND (reference sequence). The CDR3 spans 13 residues. The CDR3 sequence: CASKGTGPYEQYF. Written as DNA, the CDR3 is TGTGCCAGTAAAGGGACAGGGCCGTACGAGCAGTACTTC.

This clone appeared a single time. This sequence joins TRBV30 and TRBJ1-3, with D unresolved. The germline V gene has CDR1 GTSNPN and CDR2 SVGIG (reference sequence). V lost 0 bases, J lost 0 bases, and 9 bases lay in between. The CDR3 is 15 amino acids. CDR3 loop: CAWSVWRNSGNTIYF. Here the CDR3 DNA reads TGTGCCTGGAGTGTGTGGAGGAACTCTGGAAACACCATATATTTT. The full variable domain, rest sourced from reference TRBV30 and TRBJ1-3, is SQTIHQWPATLVQPVGSPLSLECTVEGTSNPNLYWYRQAAGRGLQLLFYSVGIGQISSEVPQNLSASRPQDRQFILSSKKLLLSDSGFYLCAWSVWRNSGNTIYFGEGSWLTVV.

The V and J genes are TRBV5-5 and TRBJ2-7; TRBD1 matches 7 bases. The CDR3 sequence is 15 residues long. Germline V gene data show CDR1 as SGHKS and CDR2 as YYEKEE (reference sequence). The ends lost 5 bases at V and 0 bases at J; junction bases unmatched: 8. CDR3 amino acids: CASSRTGTDSYEQYF. In DNA, the CDR3 is TGTGCCAGCAGTCGGACCGGGACAGACTCCTACGAGCAGTACTTC.

The chain couples TRBV5-4 to TRBJ2-2; 8 bases map to TRBD1. The V and J ends lost 4 bases and 2 bases, in that order; junction bases with no gene match: 4. Germline lookup yields CDR1 SGHNT and CDR2 YYREEE (reference sequence). This CDR3 contains 15 residues. In DNA, the CDR3 is TGTGCCAGCAGCCCGGGACAGGTTAACACCGGGGAGCTGTTTTTT. The encoded protein is CASSPGQVNTGELFF.

The rearrangement uses TRBV6-4 and TRBJ1-1; a possible D gene is TRBD1 (5 bases). Germline CDR1 is MRHNA and CDR2 is SNTAGT. V lost 6 bases and J lost 1, with 9 bases in between. The CDR3 covers 13 residues. CDR3 nucleotide sequence: TGTGCCAGCAGCGCCACAGGGAACACTGAAGCTTTCTTT. Amino acid sequence: CASSATGNTEAFF.

The V call is TRBV30, the J call TRBJ2-2, with 11 bases identical to TRBD1. The CDR3 runs 14 residues. Germline lookup yields CDR1 GTSNPN and CDR2 SVGIG (reference sequence). Losses at the gene ends were 1 base for V and 6 bases for J; bases not matched to a gene: 1. CDR3 nucleotides: TGTGCCTGGAGTGGGACAGGGGGCTCCGGGGAGCTGTTTTTT. The encoded protein is CAWSGTGGSGELFF.

This chain uses TRBV9 with TRBJ2-3, with D maybe TRBD1 (5 bases). Trimming stripped 0 bases from V and 9 bases from J, with 14 bases between. CDR1 and CDR2 (germline): SGDLS, YYNGEE. The CDR3 is made up of 14 amino acids. The CDR3 spells CASSVAGRAETQYF. DNA for the CDR3: TGTGCCAGCAGCGTAGCTGGCAGGGCTGAAACGCAGTATTTT. Full variable domain (remainder filled in from reference TRBV9 and TRBJ2-3): DSGVTQTPKHLITATGQRVTLRCSPRSGDLSVYWYQQSLDQGLQFLIQYYNGEERAKGNILERFSAQQFPDLHSELNLSSLELGDSALYFCASSVAGRAETQYFGPGTRLTVL.

This chain joins TRBV14 and TRBJ2-7; tentative D call: TRBD1 (7 bases). With 1 base removed from V and 4 bases from J, the gap between germline ends came to 17 bases. There are 16 residues in the CDR3. Germline assignment: CDR1 SGHDN and CDR2 FVKESK. The DNA of the CDR3 is TGTGCCAGCAGCCAAGGGGTCAGGGGGACTCAGTACGAGCAGTACTTC. Amino acids: CASSQGVRGTQYEQYF.

This clone was counted between two and nine times. The CDR3 nucleotides read TGTGCAAGTCGCCCGACAGGGGAAATGGACGAGCAGTACTTC. The encoded protein is CASRPTGEMDEQYF. The chain recombines TRBV12-2 with TRBJ2-7; TRBD1 is the table's D call and was not checked against the DNA. TRBV12-2 is marked as a pseudogene. This CDR3 comprises 14 residues.

The rearrangement uses TRBV12-5 and TRBJ2-7, with a possible D match to TRBD2 (6 bases). Germline V gene data show CDR1 as LGHNT and CDR2 as FRNRAP. This CDR3 is 16 amino acids long. V dropped 0 bases and J dropped 5 bases, with 17 bases sitting between them. CDR3 nucleotide sequence: TGTGCTAGTGGTTTGGTACTTGGGGACTCTAAAGACGAGCAGTACTTC. It translates to CASGLVLGDSKDEQYF.

V and J are TRBV3-1 (or the pseudogene TRBV3-2) and TRBJ1-6, with a possible D match to TRBD1 (5 bases). Germline CDR1 and CDR2: LGHDT and YNNKEL (reference sequence). The CDR3 extends over 13 amino acids. V was trimmed by 4 bases and J by 10 bases, leaving 11 bases between them. The CDR3 DNA reads as TGTGCCAGCAGCCCCGGACAAAGCTCACCCCTCCACTTT. Its protein is CASSPGQSSPLHF.

V gene TRBV6-5 combines with J gene TRBJ2-6; no definite D call. This CDR3 is built from 15 residues. The germline V gene has CDR1 MNHEY and CDR2 SVGAGI. V gave up 2 bases and J gave up 8 bases, with 13 bases separating them. The CDR3 reads CASSYVAGSPNVLTF. CDR3 nucleotides: TGTGCCAGCAGTTACGTGGCAGGAAGCCCCAACGTCCTGACTTTC.

This chain links TRBV18 with TRBJ1-1; D ambiguous. Trimming cost V 3 bases and J 0 bases, with 14 bases left between them. The CDR3 sequence is 16 residues long. The germline V gene encodes CDR1 KGHSH and CDR2 LQKENI. For the CDR3, the DNA is TGTGCCAGCTCACCCCCGTTGGGCGCCATGAACACTGAAGCTTTCTTT. The encoded protein is CASSPPLGAMNTEAFF.

A single count supports this clone. The chain recombines TRBV6-5 with TRBJ1-1, with a possible D match to TRBD1 (6 bases). CDR1 and CDR2 (germline): MNHEY, SVGAGI. CDR3 length: 14 residues. V gave up 7 bases and J gave up 7 bases, with 19 bases separating them. The CDR3 DNA reads TGTGCCAGCAAGAGAGGGGGAGCCCCGATTGAAGCTTTCTTT. This encodes CASKRGGAPIEAFF.

V usage is TRBV19 and J usage is TRBJ2-1; the D gene is possibly TRBD1 (6 bases). Trimming removed 3 bases at V and 7 bases at J, with 13 bases between. This CDR3 contains 14 residues. Germline V gene lookup returns CDR1 LNHDA and CDR2 SQIVND (reference sequence). The CDR3 nucleotides are TGTGCCAGTAGTATGTGGACAGCGCCAAATGAGCAGTTCTTC. This gives the protein CASSMWTAPNEQFF.

This clone appeared a single time. The V gene is TRBV4-2, the J gene TRBJ1-5; 7 positions match TRBD1. The ends lost 0 bases at V and 11 bases at J; junction bases unmatched: 4. The germline V gene has CDR1 LGHNA and CDR2 YNFKEQ. The CDR3 is made up of 13 amino acids. The CDR3 DNA reads as TGTGCCAGCAGCCAAGAAGGAGGGGGCACCCAGCATTTT. The encoded protein is CASSQEGGGTQHF.

This clone was observed a handful of times. The chain uses TRBV4-2 and TRBJ1-2; 7 bases align to TRBD1. The CDR3 runs 15 residues. Germline CDR1 and CDR2: LGHNA and YNFKEQ. The trim removed 3 bases at V and 4 bases at J, leaving 8 bases unmatched. This CDR3 is CASSQARGVAYGYTF. CDR3 in DNA: TGTGCCAGCAGCCAGGCCAGGGGGGTCGCCTATGGCTACACCTTC.

With regard to this clone: Other nucleotide sequences in the sample specify the same CDR3. V usage is TRBV12-3 or TRBV12-4 and J usage is TRBJ2-7, with D tentatively TRBD2 (5 bases). CDR3 size: 13 residues. V was shortened by 5 bases and J by 2 bases, with 10 bases between the two germline ends. The CDR3 region has the DNA TGTGCCAGCAGTCTCCCGGGGACCTACGAGCAGTACTTC. This encodes CASSLPGTYEQYF.

The chain employs TRBV19 and TRBJ1-2; D ambiguous. With 3 bases removed from V and 7 bases from J, the gap between germline ends came to 12 bases. CDR1 is LNHDA, CDR2 SQIVND, per germline (reference sequence). The CDR3 spans 13 residues. CDR3 coding DNA: TGTGCCAGTAGTATGGTGGAGGCCGGTGGCTACACCTTC. This codes for CASSMVEAGGYTF. The full variable domain, with the rest looked up from reference TRBV19 and TRBJ1-2, is DGGITQSPKYLFRKEGQNVTLSCEQNLNHDAMYWYRQDPGQGLRLIYYSQIVNDFQKGDIAEGYSVSREKKESFPLTVTSAQKNPTAFYLCASSMVEAGGYTFGSGTRLTVV.

The chain uses TRBV6-5 and TRBJ2-1; 10 nucleotides line up with TRBD2. CDR1 and CDR2 (germline): MNHEY, SVGAGI. V dropped 2 bases and J dropped 6; count of bases not matched to a gene: 4. The CDR3 contains 15 residues. The CDR3 loop is CASSYSGGARNEQFF. CDR3 DNA sequence: TGTGCCAGCAGTTACAGCGGGGGGGCCCGCAATGAGCAGTTCTTC.

This clone has a single count. The chain links TRBV6-6 to TRBJ1-1; D ambiguous. Per germline, CDR1 MNHNY and CDR2 SVGAGI (reference sequence). V gave up 4 bases and J gave up 3 bases, with 9 bases separating them. The CDR3 has 13 residues. The CDR3 here is CASSWAGYTEAFF. The CDR3, as DNA: TGTGCCAGCAGTTGGGCTGGGTACACTGAAGCTTTCTTT.

J is TRBJ1-1 and V is TRBV6-6; a possible D gene is TRBD1 (5 bases). Trimming stripped 0 bases from V and 7 bases from J, with 9 bases between. The length of the CDR3 is 13 residues. Germline-derived CDR1 and CDR2 are MNHNY and SVGAGI (reference sequence). The CDR3 sequence: CASSYSRGGEAFF. The CDR3 DNA is TGTGCCAGCAGTTACTCCCGGGGGGGTGAAGCTTTCTTT.

The chain recombines TRBV27 with TRBJ1-6, with 7 bases aligning to TRBD1. The CDR3 is made up of 17 amino acids. CDR1 is MNHEY and CDR2 is SMNVEV in the germline V gene (reference sequence). Trimming at V came to 0 bases and at J to 3 bases, leaving 5 bases not matched to a gene. The CDR3 is CASSLSPQGDYNSPLHF. For the CDR3, the DNA is TGTGCCAGCAGTTTATCGCCTCAGGGGGACTATAATTCACCCCTCCACTTT.

The rearrangement links TRBV5-1 to TRBJ2-3, with 12 bases matching TRBD2. Trimming took 0 bases from V and 2 from J; bases not matched to a gene: 1. Germline CDR1 and CDR2: SGHRS and YFSETQ. The CDR3 totals 16 residues. As DNA, the CDR3 is TGCGCCAGCAGCTTGGGGACTAGCGGGAACACAGATACGCAGTATTTT. The encoded protein is CASSLGTSGNTDTQYF.

The chain couples TRBV6-5 to TRBJ1-1, with 7 bases fitting TRBD1. Germline V gives CDR1 MNHEY, CDR2 SVGAGI. J gave up 10 bases and V 7 bases, and 12 bases lay outside the gene matches. This CDR3 spans 13 amino acids. CDR3 DNA: TGTGCCAGCAATATATTGACAGGGAATACAGCTTTCTTT. Amino acid sequence: CASNILTGNTAFF.